The subject of this entry is one T cell receptor beta chain. This clone is assessed as medium-sized (0.01 to 0.1%). This receptor's antigen is unknown. No much larger clone exists at a distance of one base, and base qualities are not known. TCRbeta CDR3 regions were amplified from genomic DNA by means of the immunoSEQ Assay, a bias-controlled multiplex PCR. The original methods were these. The number of nucleated cells in each sample was estimated by amplification of reference gene primers within the assay. To quantify the absolute abundance of each unique TCRbeta CDR3 rearrangement, sequence reads were collapsed and filtered. For each sample, productive Simpson clonality was calculated as the square root of Simpson's diversity index across productive rearrangements. TCRdb re-hosts the immuneACCESS table, in-frame sequences only. Its copies lack some clones; in the studies checked, an unresolved V gene accounts for under half of them, and the cause for the rest is not known. V, J and clone size reflect that table, while D and trimming were determined from the DNA. The sample table records a few hundred thousand clones; 80% of these occur just once. 6.5% to 8.5% of the sample comes from the top ten.

Participants in the prospective study were aged about 18 to 90 years, lived in about two dozen United States geographic areas, and enrolled through a virtual design. To assign participants to cohorts, the prospective study relied on clinical history that participants themselves reported in a screening survey and a study questionnaire. In the prospective study, whole blood, serum and a nasopharyngeal or oropharyngeal swab were collected from each participant by mobile phlebotomists. Participants in the prospective study had the option to provide additional blood draws and questionnaires over a roughly 2-month period. Blood samples from the prospective study were shipped frozen or at room temperature prior to DNA extraction. CDR1 and CDR2 were assigned from the germline V gene as MNHEY and SVGAGI. Counted from cysteine to phenylalanine, this CDR3 has 16 amino acids. The DNA shown is the 48-base CDR3, in frame from base 1. Here V drops 0 bases and J drops 4 bases, and the junction holds 0 bases not matched to any gene.

The sample comes from a study of blood T cell repertoires in COVID-19 (dated by TCRdb to the early 2020s). With respect to the entire study: Collaborator samples came from the United States, Italy and Spain and covered acute and convalescent phases of COVID-19. The prospective study material was composed of cDNA or gDNA derived from T cells, B-cell-depleted T cells, or PBMCs. Subjects who had been exposed to COVID-19, were actively infected with it, or had recovered from it provided the deeply sampled blood TCRbeta repertoires that made up the dataset. The repertoires were made available in a free public database intended to serve as a resource for research on the immune response to SARS-CoV-2. The samples were drawn from the first 160 participants of the ongoing ImmuneRACE study and from over 950 subjects provided by 6 global collaborators. The sample metadata nearly always contained a de-identified subject ID, COVID-19 status, age in years and sex. HLA class I and class II types, where available, came from metadata supplied by the sample provider rather than from assay-based typing.

Overall study outcomes, separate from this receptor: Clinical and demographic metadata were provided uncurated, with the amount varying by source and participant.

Material for sequencing was PBMCs or T cells enriched from blood (not recorded which). This TCR came from a woman aged 40 to 55 with acute COVID-19. This receptor chain uses TRBV6-5 and TRBJ2-2; 12 central nucleotides agree with TRBD2. The nucleotides read TGTGCCAGCAGTTACTCGACTAGCGGGAGCACCGGGGAGCTGTTTTTT. Protein translation: CASSYSTSGSTGELFF.